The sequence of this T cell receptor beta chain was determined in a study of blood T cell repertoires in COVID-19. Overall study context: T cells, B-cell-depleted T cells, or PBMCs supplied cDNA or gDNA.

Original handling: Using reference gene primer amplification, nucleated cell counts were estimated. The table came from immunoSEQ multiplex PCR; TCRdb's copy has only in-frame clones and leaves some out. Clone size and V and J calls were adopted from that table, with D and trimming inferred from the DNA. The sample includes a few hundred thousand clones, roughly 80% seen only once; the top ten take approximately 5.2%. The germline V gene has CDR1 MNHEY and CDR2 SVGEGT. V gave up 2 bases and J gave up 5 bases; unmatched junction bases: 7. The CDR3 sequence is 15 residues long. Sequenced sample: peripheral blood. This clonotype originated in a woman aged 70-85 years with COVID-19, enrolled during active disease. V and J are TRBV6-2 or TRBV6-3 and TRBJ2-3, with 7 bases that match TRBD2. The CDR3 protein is CASSYVSTSLDTQYF. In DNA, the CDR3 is TGTGCCAGCAGTTACGTTTCGACTAGCTTAGATACGCAGTATTTT.